Listed below are T cell receptor beta chains from one sample, sequenced in a study of cytotoxic CD8 clonotypes in ibrutinib-treated CLL. Produced via immunoSEQ multiplex PCR; TCRdb's table is partial and in-frame only. The sample lists about 9,400 clones, 60% to 65% occurring once. The specimen comprised PBMCs, sampled before ibrutinib treatment. These receptor sequences come from a human donor with chronic lymphocytic leukemia. Both conserved end residues are part of each CDR3. A D gene is named only where the DNA matches it firmly. The size entry is marked missing in some rows and otherwise reads once, few, many or a size class.

CDR3	DNA	size	V	J	D
CASRRQATNEKLFF	TGTGCCAGCAGGCGACAGGCAACTAATGAAAAACTGTTTTTT	NA	TRBV2	TRBJ1-4	NA
CASSLGAAQQYF	TGTGCCAGCAGCTTAGGGGCTGCTCAGCAGTACTTC	few	TRBV7-9	TRBJ2-7	NA
CASSLVPESTEAFF	TGTGCCAGCAGCTTAGTACCAGAATCCACTGAAGCTTTCTTT	NA	TRBV7-2	TRBJ1-1	NA
CSALQGASKNIQYF	TGCAGCGCCCTCCAGGGGGCCTCCAAAAACATTCAGTACTTC	NA	TRBV29-1	TRBJ2-4	TRBD1
CAWSVGNTIYF	TGTGCCTGGAGTGTTGGAAACACCATATATTTT	NA	TRBV30	TRBJ1-3	NA
CASSKAPARSNEQFF	TGTGCCAGCAGCAAAGCCCCCGCGAGGTCTAATGAGCAGTTCTTC	NA	TRBV21-1	TRBJ2-1	NA
CAIPQDRDGANVLTF	TGTGCCATTCCACAAGACAGGGATGGGGCCAACGTCCTGACTTTC	NA	TRBV2	TRBJ2-6	TRBD1
CASNPRGAVTGELFF	TGTGCCAGCAACCCTCGGGGGGCGGTAACCGGGGAGCTGTTTTTT	NA	TRBV6-5	TRBJ2-2	NA
CATSSADGYTF	TGTGCCACCAGCAGCGCCGATGGCTACACCTTC	NA	TRBV15	TRBJ1-2	NA
CAISELAGVSTDTQYF	TGTGCCATCAGTGAGCTAGCGGGGGTAAGCACAGATACGCAGTATTTT	NA	TRBV10-3	TRBJ2-3	TRBD2
CARSVRSGANVLTF	TGTGCCAGATCGGTTAGGTCTGGGGCCAACGTCCTGACTTTC	NA	TRBV7-2	TRBJ2-6	NA
CASSLSSGAGQPQHF	TGCGCCAGCAGCTTGAGTTCGGGGGCCGGGCAGCCCCAGCATTTT	NA	TRBV5-1	TRBJ1-5	NA
CASSRRTGPGTGELFF	TGTGCCAGCAGCCGGCGGACAGGACCGGGAACCGGGGAGCTGTTTTTT	NA	TRBV7-3	TRBJ2-2	TRBD1
CASRDWRSYNQPQHF	TGTGCCAGCAGAGACTGGAGATCTTACAATCAGCCCCAGCATTTT	NA	TRBV6-1	TRBJ1-5	NA
CASNDVNTEAFF	TGCGCCAGCAACGACGTGAACACTGAAGCTTTCTTT	NA	TRBV5-1	TRBJ1-1	NA
CASSPRGLAGGASSYNEQFF	TGTGCCAGCTCACCACGAGGACTAGCGGGGGGGGCGAGCTCCTACAATGAGCAGTTCTTC	few	TRBV18	TRBJ2-1	TRBD2
CASLPAISNQPQHF	TGTGCCAGTCTCCCCGCGATAAGCAATCAGCCCCAGCATTTT	NA	TRBV19	TRBJ1-5	NA
CASSLGPRGQVETQYF	TGTGCCAGCAGCTTGGGCCCTCGGGGGCAGGTGGAGACCCAGTACTTC	NA	TRBV7-2	TRBJ2-5	NA
CASSQGTIAFNEQFF	TGCGCCAGCAGCCAAGGGACCATTGCGTTCAATGAGCAGTTCTTC	NA	TRBV4-1	TRBJ2-1	NA
CASSLLSVTAPGELFF	TGCGCCAGCAGCTTGTTAAGCGTAACCGCTCCCGGGGAGCTGTTTTTT	few	TRBV5-1	TRBJ2-2	NA
CASSGMTDEQFF	TGTGCCAGCAGTGGGATGACAGATGAGCAGTTCTTC	NA	TRBV2	TRBJ2-1	NA
CASRDLGQGYGYTF	TGTGCCAGCAGAGACCTCGGACAGGGATATGGCTACACCTTC	NA	TRBV27	TRBJ1-2	TRBD1
CASSFAGPGANVLTF	TGTGCCAGCAGTTTTGCAGGGCCTGGGGCCAACGTCCTGACTTTC	NA	TRBV28	TRBJ2-6	NA
CASSLSLMETQYF	TGTGCCAGCAGCTTGTCTCTTATGGAGACCCAGTACTTC	few	TRBV11-2	TRBJ2-5	NA
CASSLSPPTGFYGYTF	TGTGCCAGCAGTTTATCCCCTCCGACAGGGTTCTATGGCTACACCTTC	NA	TRBV27	TRBJ1-2	TRBD1
CASSRSGSVRDTQYF	TGTGCCAGCAGTCGAAGCGGGAGTGTAAGGGATACGCAGTATTTT	once	TRBV9	TRBJ2-3	TRBD2
CASTLGGPSYEQYF	TGCGCCAGCACTCTGGGGGGGCCCTCCTACGAGCAGTACTTC	few	TRBV5-1	TRBJ2-7	NA
CASTPGLASYNEQFF	TGTGCCAGCACCCCGGGACTAGCTTCCTACAATGAGCAGTTCTTC	NA	TRBV6-5	TRBJ2-1	TRBD2
CASSPGARGSSYEQYF	TGTGCCAGCAGCCCAGGAGCCAGGGGGAGCTCCTACGAGCAGTACTTC	NA	TRBV7-2	TRBJ2-7	TRBD1
CARGQGNYGYTF	TGTGCCAGGGGACAGGGAAACTATGGCTACACCTTC	NA	TRBV2	TRBJ1-2	TRBD1
CASSGQSSYNEQFF	TGTGCCAGCAGTGGGCAGAGTTCCTACAATGAGCAGTTCTTC	NA	TRBV2	TRBJ2-1	NA
CASSQDGHGNQPQHF	TGCGCCAGCAGCCAAGACGGACATGGAAATCAGCCCCAGCATTTT	NA	TRBV4-1	TRBJ1-5	NA
CASSLPTGWRTEAFF	TGTGCCAGCAGCTTGCCGACAGGGTGGAGGACTGAAGCTTTCTTT	NA	TRBV11-2	TRBJ1-1	TRBD1
CASSFFPRGSSYEQYF	TGTGCCAGCAGCTTTTTCCCCAGGGGGAGCTCCTACGAGCAGTACTTC	NA	TRBV7-6	TRBJ2-7	TRBD1
CASSLVGLAGYEQYF	TGCGCCAGCAGCTTGGTTGGTCTAGCGGGCTACGAGCAGTACTTC	few	TRBV5-1	TRBJ2-7	TRBD2
CASSARGGLAFF	TGTGCCAGCAGTGCCCGGGGGGGGCTGGCTTTCTTT	NA	TRBV27	TRBJ1-1	NA
CSVALGTGRFNTEAFF	TGCAGCGTTGCCCTAGGGACCGGCCGTTTTAACACTGAAGCTTTCTTT	few	TRBV29-1	TRBJ1-1	NA
CASSPGAQRGDLMNTEAFF	TGTGCCAGCAGCCCTGGGGCGCAGAGGGGAGACTTAATGAACACTGAAGCTTTCTTT	NA	TRBV7-9	TRBJ1-1	NA
CASSIKSISVNTEAFF	TGTGCCAGTAGTATTAAGTCAATATCTGTGAACACTGAAGCTTTCTTT	NA	TRBV19	TRBJ1-1	NA
CASSFRTSGSQETQYF	TGTGCCAGCAGCTTTAGGACTAGCGGGAGTCAAGAGACCCAGTACTTC	NA	TRBV5-6	TRBJ2-5	TRBD2
CASSSKAGVSNEQFF	TGTGCCAGCAGCTCCAAAGCGGGAGTCAGCAATGAGCAGTTCTTC	few	TRBV11-1	TRBJ2-1	TRBD2
CGNIEITQSRANVLTF	TGTGGCAATATCGAGATAACACAAAGCCGGGCCAACGTCCTGACTTTC	NA	TRBV8-2	TRBJ2-6	NA
CASSLGVAGGVLKETQYF	TGCGCCAGCAGCTTGGGTGTAGCGGGGGGCGTATTAAAAGAGACCCAGTACTTC	few	TRBV5-1	TRBJ2-5	TRBD2
CASQRGTLSDEQYF	TGTGCCAGCCAGAGAGGGACTCTTTCGGACGAGCAGTACTTC	NA	TRBV6-5	TRBJ2-7	NA
CAILGPGSSYEQYF	TGTGCCATCCTGGGCCCGGGGTCCTCCTACGAGCAGTACTTC	NA	TRBV28	TRBJ2-7	NA
CASSLLGRGANVLTF	TGTGCCAGCAGTTTATTAGGCAGGGGGGCCAACGTCCTGACTTTC	NA	TRBV28	TRBJ2-6	NA
CASSPSYGTNTEAFF	TGTGCCAGCAGCCCTAGTTATGGAACGAACACTGAAGCTTTCTTT	NA	TRBV6-5	TRBJ1-1	NA
CASSWTATEAFF	TGTGCCAGCAGCTGGACAGCCACTGAAGCTTTCTTT	NA	TRBV7-9	TRBJ1-1	NA
CASTPIGQGIIYNEQFF	TGTGCCAGCACTCCAATTGGACAGGGGATAATCTACAATGAGCAGTTCTTC	once	TRBV27	TRBJ2-1	TRBD1
CASGLTGNEQFF	TGTGCCAGCGGACTGACCGGCAATGAGCAGTTCTTC	NA	TRBV6-1	TRBJ2-1	NA
CASNYLTGGGYTF	TGTGCCAGCAATTACTTGACAGGGGGCGGCTACACCTTC	few	TRBV6-5	TRBJ1-2	TRBD1
CASSAWDRGSGYTF	TGTGCCAGCAGTGCATGGGACAGGGGATCTGGCTACACCTTC	NA	TRBV2	TRBJ1-2	TRBD1
CASSWTGTSGSYEQYF	TGTGCCAGCAGCTGGACCGGGACTAGCGGTTCCTACGAGCAGTACTTC	NA	TRBV13	TRBJ2-7	TRBD2
CASSRDGFSGNTIYF	TGTGCCAGCAGCAGGGACGGGTTCTCTGGAAACACCATATATTTT	NA	TRBV6-5	TRBJ1-3	NA
CASRARSLGGYTF	TGTGCCAGCAGGGCCCGGTCCCTAGGGGGCTACACCTTC	few	TRBV21-1	TRBJ1-2	NA
CASSDNTLYTEAFF	TGTGCCAGCAGTGACAACACACTCTACACTGAAGCTTTCTTT	few	TRBV2	TRBJ1-1	NA
CASSPVGALAYGYTF	TGTGCCAGCTCACCAGTCGGGGCTTTGGCGTATGGCTACACCTTC	few	TRBV18	TRBJ1-2	NA
CASSLWMGREKLFF	TGTGCCAGCAGTTTATGGATGGGGAGGGAAAAACTGTTTTTT	few	TRBV28	TRBJ1-4	NA
CAGERRGQGFF	TGTGCCGGGGAGCGACGGGGACAGGGTTTTTTT	NA	TRBV7-3	TRBJ2-2	TRBD1